This T cell receptor (beta chain) was recovered during a study of OX40 agonist ivuxolimab in advanced cancers. About the study: Dose-escalation patients had hepatocellular carcinoma, melanoma, renal cell or head and neck cancer.

Regarding the study as a whole: CD4+ and CD8+ blood T cells expanded clonally by week 6 at 0.1 to 3.0 mg/kg.

Sequencing used immunoSEQ multiplex PCR; TCRdb keeps in-frame clones, though not all of them. This table has fewer than 100,000 clones, roughly 91% appearing once. As for this clone: The antigen is not known.

Cycle 7 day 1, cycle 4 day 1, and baseline were the timepoints at which blood was sampled. Germline V lookup: CDR1 SNHLY, CDR2 FYNNEI. V dropped 6 bases and J dropped 5 bases, with 16 bases sitting between them. The CDR3 has 15 residues. The source is an adult with an advanced solid tumor such as melanoma, head and neck, liver or kidney cancer. The J gene is TRBJ1-4, the V gene TRBV2; D uncertain. Sequenced material: CD4+ or CD8+ T cells sorted from blood, taken in a trial of the OX40 agonist ivuxolimab. CDR3 coding DNA: TGTGCCAGCAGCACGACCCCAGCCGCAAATGAAAAACTGTTTTTT. Its translation is CASSTTPAANEKLFF.